The 3 T cell receptor beta chains in this list originate from one sample, sequenced in a study of T cells in Graves' hyperthyroidism and ophthalmopathy. Amplified TCR beta CDR3 regions came from RNA transcripts. During a first-round RT-PCR of the TCR CDR3, the HTBI primer set was used. TCRdb itself ran the multiplex PCR reads through MiXCR, one entry per CDR3 protein. The data hold 200,000 to 300,000 distinct CDR3 sequences, with about a sixth observed a single time. Material for sequencing was blood. The receptor source for this set is a woman aged 18-29 years with Graves' ophthalmopathy.

This clonotype was found many times. CDR3 loop: CASSPHTGGGYEQYF. CDR3 nucleotide sequence: TGTGCCAGCAGTCCGCATACAGGGGGCGGATACGAGCAGTACTTC. This rearrangement joins TRBV28 to TRBJ2-7; 9 bases are shared with TRBD1. The germline V gene has CDR1 MDHEN and CDR2 SYDVKM. CDR3 length equals 15 residues. J gave up 4 bases and V 5 bases, and 9 bases lay outside the gene matches. The full variable domain, rest sourced from reference TRBV28 and TRBJ2-7, is DVKVTQSSRYLVKRTGEKVFLECVQDMDHENMFWYRQDPGLGLRLIYFSYDVKMKEKGDIPEGYSVSREKKERFSLILESASTNQTSMYLCASSPHTGGGYEQYFGPGTRLTVT.

The V gene is TRBV20-1, the J gene TRBJ1-2; 9 bases map to TRBD1. There are 15 residues in the CDR3. V lost 0 bases, J lost 5 bases, and 7 bases stayed unmatched. Per the germline V gene, CDR1 is DFQATT and CDR2 is SNEGSKA (reference sequence). The CDR3 reads CSARDGTGRGYGYTF. The CDR3 bases are TGCAGTGCTAGAGATGGGACAGGGCGTGGGTATGGCTACACCTTC.

About this clonotype itself: The junction and the germline gene differ at one end; a read error may be behind it. This rearrangement joins TRBV18 to TRBJ1-1, with 7 bases that match TRBD1. The germline V gene has CDR1 KGHSH and CDR2 LQKENI. This CDR3 is 14 amino acids long. The CDR3 bases are TGTGCCAGCTCACAGGGGGCCCAGAACACTAAAGCTTTCTTT. Translating it yields CASSQGAQNTKAFF.